The 2 T cell receptor beta chains in this list originate from one sample, sequenced in a study of blood T cell repertoires in COVID-19. Using immunoSEQ multiplex PCR, the repertoire was profiled, and TCRdb retains in-frame clones only, with some absent. The sample has 130,000 to 150,000 clones, around 90% seen once; the top ten hold 1.8%. The sequencing sample was made of peripheral blood. The receptors here all came from a man between 70 and 80 years old with acute or convalescent COVID-19.

This chain uses TRBV28 with TRBJ2-3; D might be TRBD2 (6 bases). The CDR3 sequence is 13 residues long. The germline gives CDR1 MDHEN, CDR2 SYDVKM. Trimming took 6 bases from V and 4 from J, leaving 11 bases between them. This CDR3 reads CASREGGPDTQYF. CDR3 coding DNA: TGTGCCAGCAGGGAAGGAGGGCCAGATACGCAGTATTTT.

This chain links TRBV19 with TRBJ1-3; D call uncertain. V dropped 6 bases and J dropped 0 bases, with 9 bases sitting between them. Germline V gene lookup returns CDR1 LNHDA and CDR2 SQIVND (reference sequence). The CDR3 has 14 amino acids. The CDR3 loop reads CASRRQPSGNTIYF. The CDR3 DNA is TGTGCCAGTAGACGACAACCCTCTGGAAACACCATATATTTT.